A selection of T cell receptor beta chains follows, all from one sample in a study of blood T cell repertoires in COVID-19. Clones were sequenced by immunoSEQ multiplex PCR, and TCRdb holds only the in-frame ones, with some missing. Of around 270,000 clones in the sample, roughly 89% were seen once. Sample: peripheral blood. The receptors were sampled from a woman aged 40 to 50 who had recovered from COVID-19. The CDR3 runs from the conserved cysteine through the conserved F or W. The D gene is left open where the match is weak. Clone size is shown for a subset of rows, as once, few, many or a class of expanded clone.

D gene: -
J gene: TRBJ1-2
clone size: -
V gene: TRBV6-6
CDR3 DNA: TGTGCCAGCAGCAATACAGGGAATGGCTACACCTTC
CDR3 protein: CASSNTGNGYTF

D gene: -
J gene: TRBJ1-3
clone size: -
V gene: TRBV19
CDR3 DNA: TGTGCCAGTAGTAGGAGCCGCGGGACCTACTCTGGAAACACCATATATTTT
CDR3 protein: CASSRSRGTYSGNTIYF

D gene: -
J gene: TRBJ1-4
clone size: -
V gene: TRBV5-1
CDR3 DNA: TGCGCCAGCAGCTTGAATGGCGTCGGGGAAGCAAAACTGTTTTTT
CDR3 protein: CASSLNGVGEAKLFF

D gene: -
J gene: TRBJ1-2
clone size: -
V gene: TRBV28
CDR3 DNA: TGTGCCAGCAGTTCGTTCTACAGGGATTCGGGCTACACCTTC
CDR3 protein: CASSSFYRDSGYTF

D gene: -
J gene: TRBJ1-6
clone size: -
V gene: TRBV9
CDR3 DNA: TGTGCCAGCAGCGAAACGACTAGTAATTCACCCCTCCACTTT
CDR3 protein: CASSETTSNSPLHF

D gene: TRBD2
J gene: TRBJ2-3
clone size: -
V gene: TRBV7-3
CDR3 DNA: TGTGCCAGCAGCTCGAGCGGGGGGCACGCAGATACGCAGTATTTT
CDR3 protein: CASSSSGGHADTQYF

D gene: -
J gene: TRBJ2-2
clone size: -
V gene: TRBV5-4
CDR3 DNA: TGTGCCAGCAGCTCCGGGACATTTAACACCGGGGAGCTGTTTTTT
CDR3 protein: CASSSGTFNTGELFF

D gene: -
J gene: TRBJ1-2
clone size: -
V gene: TRBV3-1/TRBV3-2
CDR3 DNA: TGTGCCACGCGGGCCATGGACTATGGCTACACCTTC
CDR3 protein: CATRAMDYGYTF

D gene: -
J gene: TRBJ1-1
clone size: -
V gene: TRBV23-1
CDR3 DNA: TGCGCCCTCCCCCAGGAGAACACTGAAGCTTTCTTT
CDR3 protein: CALPQENTEAFF

D gene: -
J gene: TRBJ1-6
clone size: -
V gene: TRBV7-2
CDR3 DNA: TGTGCCAGCAGCTCCAGTCGCAGGGGCCCAAATTCACCCCTCCACTTT
CDR3 protein: CASSSSRRGPNSPLHF

D gene: -
J gene: TRBJ2-2
clone size: once
V gene: TRBV4-1
CDR3 DNA: TGCGCCAGCAGCTTGGAAGGGGTTTGGACCGGGGAGCTGTTTTTT
CDR3 protein: CASSLEGVWTGELFF

D gene: TRBD1
J gene: TRBJ2-7
clone size: few
V gene: TRBV5-1
CDR3 DNA: TGCGCCAGCAGCGTGAACAGGGGGCGAATCGGTGAGTGGGGAGGCGAGCAGTACTTC
CDR3 protein: CASSVNRGRIGEWGGEQYF

D gene: -
J gene: TRBJ2-5
clone size: -
V gene: TRBV12-3/TRBV12-4
CDR3 DNA: TGTGCCAGCAGCCCCGGACAGCAAGAGACCCAGTACTTC
CDR3 protein: CASSPGQQETQYF

D gene: -
J gene: TRBJ2-5
clone size: -
V gene: TRBV2
CDR3 DNA: TGTGCCATTGCGTGGGGGCGCCAAGAGACCCAGTACTTC
CDR3 protein: CAIAWGRQETQYF

D gene: -
J gene: TRBJ1-5
clone size: -
V gene: TRBV6-5
CDR3 DNA: TGTGCCAGTAACTTATTCAGGGATAGCAATCAGCCCCAGCATTTT
CDR3 protein: CASNLFRDSNQPQHF

D gene: -
J gene: TRBJ1-6
clone size: -
V gene: TRBV7-9
CDR3 DNA: TGTGCCAGCAGCTACGGACAGTATAATTCACCCCTCCACTTT
CDR3 protein: CASSYGQYNSPLHF

D gene: -
J gene: TRBJ2-3
clone size: -
V gene: TRBV27
CDR3 DNA: TGTGCCAGCAGTATCACGCAGGGCGTCCCAGATACGCAGTATTTT
CDR3 protein: CASSITQGVPDTQYF

D gene: -
J gene: TRBJ2-2
clone size: once
V gene: TRBV3-1/TRBV3-2
CDR3 DNA: TGTGCCAGCAGCCAACCGGGTTCGGCCGGGGAGCTGTTTTTT
CDR3 protein: CASSQPGSAGELFF

D gene: -
J gene: TRBJ1-5
clone size: -
V gene: TRBV5-5
CDR3 DNA: TGTGCCAGCCTATCGGGGGGAGCGGACAGCTACTGGGCCCAGCATTTT
CDR3 protein: CASLSGGADSYWAQHF

D gene: TRBD1
J gene: TRBJ1-6
clone size: -
V gene: TRBV7-2
CDR3 DNA: TGTGCCAGCAGCTCCCAGGGGGCCAGGGCACCCCTCCACTTT
CDR3 protein: CASSSQGARAPLHF

D gene: -
J gene: TRBJ2-4
clone size: -
V gene: TRBV30
CDR3 DNA: TGTGCCTGGAGCCTGGGGGGGGCCGGCATTCAGTACTTC
CDR3 protein: CAWSLGGAGIQYF

D gene: -
J gene: TRBJ2-2
clone size: -
V gene: TRBV2
CDR3 DNA: TGTGCCAGCAGTGTAAGGGGCGGGGAGCTGTTTTTT
CDR3 protein: CASSVRGGELFF

D gene: TRBD1
J gene: TRBJ1-4
clone size: -
V gene: TRBV5-1
CDR3 DNA: TGCGCCAGCACCGAGACAGGGTCCGGTGAAAAACTGTTTTTT
CDR3 protein: CASTETGSGEKLFF

D gene: -
J gene: TRBJ2-2
clone size: once
V gene: TRBV18
CDR3 DNA: TGTGCCAGCTCACTGTTAATACAGGGAACCGGGGAGCTGTTTTTT
CDR3 protein: CASSLLIQGTGELFF

D gene: TRBD1
J gene: TRBJ1-2
clone size: -
V gene: TRBV28
CDR3 DNA: TGTGCCAGCAGTTTAGAGACAGGGTATTACTATGGCTACACCTTC
CDR3 protein: CASSLETGYYYGYTF

D gene: -
J gene: TRBJ1-2
clone size: -
V gene: TRBV4-2
CDR3 DNA: TGTGCCAGCAGCCAAGATTATAATTACTATGGCTACACCTTC
CDR3 protein: CASSQDYNYYGYTF

D gene: -
J gene: TRBJ1-1
clone size: -
V gene: TRBV9
CDR3 DNA: TGTGCCAGCAGCGTAGGACAGTCTTACGGAATGAACACTGAAGCTTTCTTT
CDR3 protein: CASSVGQSYGMNTEAFF

D gene: -
J gene: TRBJ2-1
clone size: -
V gene: TRBV4-1
CDR3 DNA: TGCGCCAGCAGCCAAGGATCGGGTCAGGGGTTCTACAATGAGCAGTTCTTC
CDR3 protein: CASSQGSGQGFYNEQFF

D gene: TRBD1
J gene: TRBJ1-2
clone size: -
V gene: TRBV5-1
CDR3 DNA: TGCGCCAGCAGCTTCGGACAGGGGACCTATGGCTACACCTTC
CDR3 protein: CASSFGQGTYGYTF

D gene: -
J gene: TRBJ1-5
clone size: -
V gene: TRBV29-1
CDR3 DNA: TGCAGCGTTGAGGTGGGGGGATCCGGCAATCAGCCCCAGCATTTT
CDR3 protein: CSVEVGGSGNQPQHF

D gene: TRBD1
J gene: TRBJ2-7
clone size: -
V gene: TRBV20-1
CDR3 DNA: TGCAGTGCTAGTGAGGGACAGGGGCCCAACGAGCAGTACTTC
CDR3 protein: CSASEGQGPNEQYF

D gene: -
J gene: TRBJ2-1
clone size: -
V gene: TRBV27
CDR3 DNA: TGTGCCAGCAGCTCCCTCACTGGGGCTAGCAATGAGCAGTTCTTC
CDR3 protein: CASSSLTGASNEQFF

D gene: TRBD1
J gene: TRBJ2-5
clone size: once
V gene: TRBV19
CDR3 DNA: TGTGCCAGTAGGGACAGGGAAGGATGGCAAGAGACCCAGTACTTC
CDR3 protein: CASRDREGWQETQYF

D gene: -
J gene: TRBJ1-5
clone size: -
V gene: TRBV28
CDR3 DNA: TGTGCCAGCACCGAACCCATCGGGACACTCTCCACCCTCGGCCCCATATATCTAAAGCATTTT
CDR3 protein: CASTEPIGTLSTLGPIYLKHF

D gene: -
J gene: TRBJ1-1
clone size: -
V gene: TRBV7-9
CDR3 DNA: TGTGCCAGCAGCTCCTCCGCTGGGAGAGCTTTCTTT
CDR3 protein: CASSSSAGRAFF

D gene: -
J gene: TRBJ1-5
clone size: -
V gene: TRBV28
CDR3 DNA: TGTGCCAGCAGTTTACGGGGGGATCAGCCCCAGCATTTT
CDR3 protein: CASSLRGDQPQHF

D gene: -
J gene: TRBJ1-5
clone size: -
V gene: TRBV19
CDR3 DNA: TGTGCCAGTTCTTGGCTTGGTCAGCCCCAGCATTTT
CDR3 protein: CASSWLGQPQHF

D gene: TRBD1
J gene: TRBJ2-2
clone size: -
V gene: TRBV5-1
CDR3 DNA: TGCGCCAGCAGCTTCGGGACAGTCACCGGGGAGCTGTTTTTT
CDR3 protein: CASSFGTVTGELFF

D gene: TRBD1
J gene: TRBJ2-1
clone size: -
V gene: TRBV7-2
CDR3 DNA: TGTGCCAGCAGCGTCGGGACAGGGGCCTACAATGAGCAGTTCTTC
CDR3 protein: CASSVGTGAYNEQFF

D gene: -
J gene: TRBJ1-1
clone size: -
V gene: TRBV24-1
CDR3 DNA: TGTGCCACCAGGAGGACAGCCACCACTGAAGCTTTCTTT
CDR3 protein: CATRRTATTEAFF

D gene: -
J gene: TRBJ2-1
clone size: -
V gene: TRBV11-3
CDR3 DNA: TGTGCCAGCAGCTTAGTGGTGGGCCGCCGCCCTGACAATGAGCAGTTCTTC
CDR3 protein: CASSLVVGRRPDNEQFF

D gene: -
J gene: TRBJ1-4
clone size: once
V gene: TRBV11-2
CDR3 DNA: TGTGCCAGCGGGCGAGGGACTAATGAAAAACTGTTTTTT
CDR3 protein: CASGRGTNEKLFF

D gene: TRBD1
J gene: TRBJ2-7
clone size: once
V gene: TRBV4-1
CDR3 DNA: TGCGCCAGCAGCCAAGATCGCCGGGGACAGGTCCTTGACGGGCAGTACTTC
CDR3 protein: CASSQDRRGQVLDGQYF

D gene: -
J gene: TRBJ1-2
clone size: once
V gene: TRBV5-1
CDR3 DNA: TGCGCCAGCAGCTTGGACGGTATCTATGGCTACACCTTC
CDR3 protein: CASSLDGIYGYTF

D gene: TRBD1
J gene: TRBJ2-1
clone size: -
V gene: TRBV13
CDR3 DNA: TGTGCCAGCAAAGAGACCGGGACAGGGGTTGGCCAGTTCTTC
CDR3 protein: CASKETGTGVGQFF

D gene: TRBD1
J gene: TRBJ1-6
clone size: -
V gene: TRBV11-2
CDR3 DNA: TGTGCCAGCAGCTTATTAGGGACAGGGGATTCACCCCTCCACTTT
CDR3 protein: CASSLLGTGDSPLHF

D gene: -
J gene: TRBJ1-4
clone size: few
V gene: TRBV2
CDR3 DNA: -
CDR3 protein: CASSTSGQSSFF

D gene: TRBD1
J gene: TRBJ2-2
clone size: -
V gene: TRBV5-1
CDR3 DNA: TGCGCCAGCAGCGATTGGGGACAGGGGGCGATGGAGCTGTTTTTT
CDR3 protein: CASSDWGQGAMELFF

D gene: TRBD2
J gene: TRBJ2-1
clone size: -
V gene: TRBV7-9
CDR3 DNA: TGTGCCAGCAGCTTCAGTCGGGCGGGGGTAGACAATGAGCAGTTCTTC
CDR3 protein: CASSFSRAGVDNEQFF

D gene: -
J gene: TRBJ2-1
clone size: -
V gene: TRBV19
CDR3 DNA: TGTGCCAGTAGGGAGAGGTTTTACAATGAGCAGTTCTTC
CDR3 protein: CASRERFYNEQFF

D gene: TRBD1
J gene: TRBJ2-5
clone size: -
V gene: TRBV28
CDR3 DNA: TGTGCCAGCAGTTTAAAGGACAGGGGTCAGACCCAGTACTTC
CDR3 protein: CASSLKDRGQTQYF

D gene: TRBD1
J gene: TRBJ1-6
clone size: -
V gene: TRBV7-2
CDR3 DNA: TGTGCCAGCAGCGCAACAGGGGGTTATAATTCACCCCTCCACTTT
CDR3 protein: CASSATGGYNSPLHF

D gene: TRBD1
J gene: TRBJ2-2
clone size: -
V gene: TRBV5-4
CDR3 DNA: TGTGCCAGCAGACCCGGGACAGGGCTCACCGGGGAGCTGTTTTTT
CDR3 protein: CASRPGTGLTGELFF

D gene: TRBD1
J gene: TRBJ2-7
clone size: -
V gene: TRBV11-3
CDR3 DNA: TGTGCCAGCAGCTTCCCAGACAGGGGCTACGAGCAGTACTTC
CDR3 protein: CASSFPDRGYEQYF

D gene: TRBD1
J gene: TRBJ2-7
clone size: -
V gene: TRBV27
CDR3 DNA: TGTGCCAGCAGTATGGACAGGGGGCACCCATCCTACGAGCAGTACTTC
CDR3 protein: CASSMDRGHPSYEQYF

D gene: -
J gene: TRBJ2-2
clone size: -
V gene: TRBV29-1
CDR3 DNA: TGCAGCGTTGTGGTAGATCTGAACACCGGGGAGCTGTTTTTT
CDR3 protein: CSVVVDLNTGELFF

D gene: -
J gene: TRBJ1-4
clone size: -
V gene: TRBV12-2
CDR3 DNA: TGTGCAAGTCGCTTAGCCTCATCCGGGACAGGGGAGAGGGTAACTAATGAAAAACTGTTTTTT
CDR3 protein: CASRLASSGTGERVTNEKLFF

D gene: TRBD1
J gene: TRBJ1-6
clone size: -
V gene: TRBV5-6
CDR3 DNA: TGTGCCAGCAGCTCCGGGACAGGGATGGCACCCCTCCACTTT
CDR3 protein: CASSSGTGMAPLHF

D gene: -
J gene: TRBJ1-5
clone size: -
V gene: TRBV7-6
CDR3 DNA: TGTGCCAGCAGCTTAGGGGCGGGTTCAGAGAATCAGCCCCAGCATTTT
CDR3 protein: CASSLGAGSENQPQHF